The T cell receptor (beta chain) under discussion was sequenced for a study of sequential checkpoint blockade in melanoma. The CDR3 is 16 residues long. TCRdb's copy holds only in-frame clones and misses some; the assay was immunoSEQ multiplex PCR. The sample gives fewer than 8,000 clones, about 20% of which show up once; roughly 15% is in the top ten. Treatment here: randomized to nivolumab then ipilimumab (arm A) or the reverse (arm B). This clonotype was sampled from a human donor with melanoma. This material consisted of tumor tissue (inferred from file names), taken from a patient given nivolumab and ipilimumab in sequence. The rearrangement joins TRBV1 to TRBJ2-4; whether TRBD1, the table's D call, matches the DNA was not checked. TRBV1 is listed as a pseudogene. CDR3 residues: CASSQTAPDRKNIQYF. In DNA, the CDR3 is TGCGCCAGCAGCCAGACAGCCCCGGACAGAAAAAACATTCAGTACTTC.